This T cell receptor (beta chain) was captured in a study of shared clonotypes between healthy human individuals (dated by TCRdb to 2020 to 2022). Regarding the research as a whole: A couple of women and three men aged 18 to 49 years were included in the cohort. For each donor, three plates each were used for CD4 naive and CD4 memory, two plates were used for CD8 naive, and one plate was used for CD8 memory. To estimate repertoire size and how much clonotypes are shared between individuals, the study performed deep sequencing of blood TCR repertoires from a few healthy adults. To increase sequencing depth and limit assay-specific biases, different laboratories used diverse techniques to prepare libraries and sequence TCR repertoires. Per donor, leukapheresis produced somewhere between about 0.94 and 9 billion PBMCs.

CDR1 and CDR2 are read off the germline V gene (reference sequence) as LNHDA and SQIVND. The CDR3 has 15 amino acids, counting the end cysteine and phenylalanine. Kept here is only the CDR3 DNA, which spans 45 bases and is read in frame from base 1. The V and J ends are trimmed by 1 base and 1 base, leaving 10 bases between them. Donors were healthy HIV-negative adults with no recently reported acute infections or vaccinations. Every donor was a Caucasian adult residing in Nashville, Tennessee, USA. CD4+ T cells were enriched by magnetic negative selection, after which naive cells were positively selected on CD45RA and the negative fraction was taken as the memory subset. After blood collection by leukapheresis, PBMCs were isolated using Ficoll-Histopaque density gradient centrifugation and then cryopreserved in the vapor phase of liquid nitrogen. Analytical flow cytometry was used to check the purity and quantity of every magnetically sorted T cell population. From each sorted fraction, genomic DNA was isolated and quantified by UV absorbance on a Nanodrop 2000c.

Comment on this clone: What antigen it recognizes has not been identified. Per-nucleotide qualities are absent, and no much larger clonotype sits a single base away.

The investigation overall reported the following: Sampling was limited to blood, and TCR repertoires in tissue likely differ from TCR repertoires in blood. Sharing across a few donors was observed for 5% to 6.5% of naive CD4, over 3% of naive CD8, 2.3% of memory CD4, and about 0.39% of memory CD8 clonotypes. Based on pairwise subsampling, the degree of clonotype sharing among donors was expected to be affected by sequencing depth. The small number of donors limited the genetic and exposure-history diversity represented. Higher generation probabilities were observed for clonotypes shared by all four sorted-subset donors than for non-shared clonotypes. Naive subsets generally had larger estimated clonotype richness than memory subsets. Incomplete sequencing was indicated by rarefaction of sorted-subset datasets, despite the large sequencing depth.

Using the deep immunoSEQ assay, TCR CDR3 regions were amplified from genomic DNA by multiplex PCR. Extracted genomic DNA from each cell subset was distributed evenly across all wells of several immunoSEQ 96-well plates, and each plate was treated as a replicate. For sorted subsets, around 200 ng genomic DNA, equal to about 30,000 T cell genomes, was loaded into each replicate PCR. Purified libraries were measured with a Qubit 3.0 fluorometer, size-checked on a Bioanalyzer 2100, and measured again with the KAPA Library Quantification kit. Every immunoSEQ 96-well plate was sequenced on a separate single-read 150-cycle Illumina NextSeq 550 flow cell. Per the original workflow: The immunoSEQ output contained only junctional sequences without quality scores, so filtering could not match that applied to full-length reads. To assign V/J genes and CDR3, sequences were annotated using PyIR, a Python wrapper for IgBLAST v1.9, with IMGT germline references. Reads were removed for weak V/J assignments (E-value above 1e-6), missing CDR3, stop codons, out-of-frame junctions, or ambiguous translated residues. V3J clonotypes were defined as sequences sharing the same inferred V gene, J gene, and CDR3 amino acid sequence. To compute the percentage overlap between repertoires, the number of shared unique clonotypes was divided by the size of the smaller repertoire. RTK rarefaction, the Chao1 estimator, and Recon v2.1 estimates of unobserved clonotypes were used to assess repertoire richness. OLGA was used to compute generation probabilities for all TCRbeta clonotypes that the gDNA method yielded from four donors. This immuneACCESS table, as held by TCRdb, lists in-frame sequences with V and J called but not all clones. Of the missing ones, under half trace to an unresolved V gene in checked studies; the others have no known cause. The V and J calls and clone size were taken over from that table, and D and trimming were inferred from the DNA. This sample is represented by more than 2 million clones; roughly 95% of them were singletons. The ten biggest clones cover approximately 0.13% of the sample.

The rearrangement combines TRBV19 with TRBJ1-1; TRBD1 is a possible D gene, resting on 6 matching bases. Sequencing was done on a sample of naive CD4+ T cells sorted from blood. According to the study, the label for this sample's cell subset or site signals: CD45RA+ positively selected. The clonotype comes from a man younger than 30 in good health. CDR3 reads: CASSIVSGQNTEAFF. The DNA sequence is as follows: TGTGCCAGTAGTATAGTTTCGGGACAGAACACTGAAGCTTTCTTT.